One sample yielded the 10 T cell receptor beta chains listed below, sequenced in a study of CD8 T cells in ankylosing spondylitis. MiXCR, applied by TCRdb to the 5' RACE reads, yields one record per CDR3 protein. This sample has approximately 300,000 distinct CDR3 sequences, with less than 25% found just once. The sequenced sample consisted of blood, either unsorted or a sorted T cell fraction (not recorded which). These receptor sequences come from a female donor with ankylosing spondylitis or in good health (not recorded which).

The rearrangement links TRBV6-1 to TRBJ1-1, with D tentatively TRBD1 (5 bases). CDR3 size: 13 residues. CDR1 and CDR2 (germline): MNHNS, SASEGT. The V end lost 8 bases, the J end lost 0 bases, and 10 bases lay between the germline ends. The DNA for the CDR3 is TGTGCCAGCCCGGGACTGATGAACACTGAAGCTTTCTTT. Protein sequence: CASPGLMNTEAFF.

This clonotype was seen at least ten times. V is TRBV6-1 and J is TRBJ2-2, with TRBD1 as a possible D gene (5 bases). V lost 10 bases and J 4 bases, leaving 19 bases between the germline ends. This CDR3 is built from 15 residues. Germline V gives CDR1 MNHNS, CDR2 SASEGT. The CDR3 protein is CATKGSDPFTGELFF. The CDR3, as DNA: TGTGCCACCAAGGGGTCAGACCCTTTCACCGGGGAGCTGTTTTTT.

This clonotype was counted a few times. The CDR3 DNA is TGTGCCAGCAGCTTACAGGCTAAGAGTGGGGAGCAGTTCTTC. The encoded protein is CASSLQAKSGEQFF. The chain links TRBV11-2 to TRBJ2-1, with D uncertain. Trimming removed 2 bases at V and 10 bases at J, with 15 bases between. This CDR3 spans 14 amino acids. CDR1 and CDR2 (germline): SGHAT, FQNNGV.

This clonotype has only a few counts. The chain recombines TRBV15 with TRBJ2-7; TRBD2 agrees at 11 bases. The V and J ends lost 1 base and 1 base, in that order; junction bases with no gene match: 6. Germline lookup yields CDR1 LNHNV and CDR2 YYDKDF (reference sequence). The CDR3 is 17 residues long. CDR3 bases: TGTGCCACCAGCAGAGGGGGACTAGCGGACGTTTCCTACGAGCAGTACTTC. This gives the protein CATSRGGLADVSYEQYF.

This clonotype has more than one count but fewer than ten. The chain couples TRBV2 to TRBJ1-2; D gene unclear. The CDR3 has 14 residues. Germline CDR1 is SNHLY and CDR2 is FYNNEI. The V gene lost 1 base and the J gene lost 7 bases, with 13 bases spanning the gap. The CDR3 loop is CASSEVREISGYTF. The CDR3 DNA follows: TGTGCCAGCAGTGAAGTAAGGGAAATCTCTGGCTACACCTTC.

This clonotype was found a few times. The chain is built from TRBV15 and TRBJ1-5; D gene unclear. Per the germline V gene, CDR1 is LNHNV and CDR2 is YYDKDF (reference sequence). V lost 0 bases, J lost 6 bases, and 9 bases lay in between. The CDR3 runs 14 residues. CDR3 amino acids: CATSRDLGGQPQHF. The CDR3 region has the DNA TGTGCCACCAGCAGAGATCTTGGTGGTCAGCCCCAGCATTTT.

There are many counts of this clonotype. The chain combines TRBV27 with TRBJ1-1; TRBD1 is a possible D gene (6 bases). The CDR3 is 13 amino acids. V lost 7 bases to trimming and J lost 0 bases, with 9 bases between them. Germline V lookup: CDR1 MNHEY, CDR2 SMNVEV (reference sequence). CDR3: CASKWTVNTEAFF. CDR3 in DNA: TGTGCCAGCAAATGGACAGTGAACACTGAAGCTTTCTTT.

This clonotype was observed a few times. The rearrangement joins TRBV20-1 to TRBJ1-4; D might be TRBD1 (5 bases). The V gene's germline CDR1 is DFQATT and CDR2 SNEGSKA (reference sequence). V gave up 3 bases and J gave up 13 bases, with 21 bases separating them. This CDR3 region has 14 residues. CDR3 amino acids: CSASDRRSAEGLFF. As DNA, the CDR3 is TGCAGTGCTAGCGACAGACGGTCAGCAGAAGGACTGTTTTTT.

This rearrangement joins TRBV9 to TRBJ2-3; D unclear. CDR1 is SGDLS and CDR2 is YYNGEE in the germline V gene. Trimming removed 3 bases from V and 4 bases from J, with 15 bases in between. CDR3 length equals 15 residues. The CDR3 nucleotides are TGTGCCAGCAGCGCCCTAGACGGCGGAGCAGATACGCAGTATTTT. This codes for CASSALDGGADTQYF.

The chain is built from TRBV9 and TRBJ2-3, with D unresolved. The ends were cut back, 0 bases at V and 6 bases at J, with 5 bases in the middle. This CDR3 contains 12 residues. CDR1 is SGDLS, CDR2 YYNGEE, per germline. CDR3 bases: TGTGCCAGCAGCGTAGTCGGGGATACGCAGTATTTT. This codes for CASSVVGDTQYF.